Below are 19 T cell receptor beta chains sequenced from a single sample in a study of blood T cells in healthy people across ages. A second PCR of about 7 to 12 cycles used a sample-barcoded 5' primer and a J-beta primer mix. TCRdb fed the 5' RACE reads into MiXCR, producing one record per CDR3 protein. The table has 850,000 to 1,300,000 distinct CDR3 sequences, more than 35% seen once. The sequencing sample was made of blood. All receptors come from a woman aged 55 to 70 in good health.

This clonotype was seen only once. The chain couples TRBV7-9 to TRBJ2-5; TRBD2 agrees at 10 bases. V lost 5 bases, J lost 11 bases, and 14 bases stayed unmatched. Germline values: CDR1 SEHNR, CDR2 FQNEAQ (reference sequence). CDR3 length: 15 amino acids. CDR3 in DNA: TGTGCCAGCAGCGTCCTAGCGGGAGAGTTATATGAGCAGTACTTC. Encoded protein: CASSVLAGELYEQYF. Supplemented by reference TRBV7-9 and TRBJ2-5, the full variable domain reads DTGVSQNPRHKITKRGQNVTFRCDPISEHNRLYWYRQTLGQGPEFLTYFQNEAQLEKSRLLSDRFSAERPKGSFSTLEIQRTEQGDSAMYLCASSVLAGELYEQYFGPGTRLLVL.

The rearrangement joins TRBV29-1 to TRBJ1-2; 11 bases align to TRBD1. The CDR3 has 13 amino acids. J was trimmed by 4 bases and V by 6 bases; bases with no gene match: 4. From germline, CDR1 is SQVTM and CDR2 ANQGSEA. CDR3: CSVGTGGSYGYTF. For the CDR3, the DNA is TGCAGCGTCGGGACAGGGGGGAGCTATGGCTACACCTTC.

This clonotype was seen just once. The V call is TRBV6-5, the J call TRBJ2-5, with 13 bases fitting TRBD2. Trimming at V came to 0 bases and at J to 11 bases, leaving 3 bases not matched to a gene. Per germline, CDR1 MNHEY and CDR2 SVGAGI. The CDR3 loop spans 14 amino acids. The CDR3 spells CASSYSGLAGRQYF. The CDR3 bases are TGTGCCAGCAGTTACTCGGGACTAGCGGGAAGGCAGTACTTC.

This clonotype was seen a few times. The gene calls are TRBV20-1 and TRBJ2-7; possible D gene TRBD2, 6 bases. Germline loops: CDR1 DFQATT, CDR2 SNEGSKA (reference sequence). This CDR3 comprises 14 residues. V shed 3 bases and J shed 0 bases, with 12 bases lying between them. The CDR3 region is CSARVAVSSYEQYF. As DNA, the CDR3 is TGCAGTGCTAGGGTAGCGGTTAGCTCCTACGAGCAGTACTTC.

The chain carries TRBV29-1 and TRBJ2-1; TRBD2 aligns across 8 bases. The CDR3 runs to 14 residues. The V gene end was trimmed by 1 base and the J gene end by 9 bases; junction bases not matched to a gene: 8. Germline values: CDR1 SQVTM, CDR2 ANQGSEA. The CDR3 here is CSVEAGLEFAEQFF. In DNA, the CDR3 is TGCAGCGTTGAAGCGGGACTAGAATTCGCTGAGCAGTTCTTC.

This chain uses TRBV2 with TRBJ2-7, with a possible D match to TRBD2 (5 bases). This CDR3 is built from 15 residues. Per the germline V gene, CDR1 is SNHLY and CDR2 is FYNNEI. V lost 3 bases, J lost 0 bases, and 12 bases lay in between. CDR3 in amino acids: CASSDRGSYSYEQYF. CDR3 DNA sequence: TGTGCCAGCAGTGACCGGGGTTCCTACTCCTACGAGCAGTACTTC.

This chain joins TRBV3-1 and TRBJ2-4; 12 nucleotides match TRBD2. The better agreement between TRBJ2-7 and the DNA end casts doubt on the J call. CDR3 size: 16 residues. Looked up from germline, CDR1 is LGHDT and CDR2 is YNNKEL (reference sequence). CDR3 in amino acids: CASSRPGTSGLYEQYF. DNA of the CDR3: TGTGCCAGCAGCCGGCCAGGGACTAGCGGGTTATACGAGCAGTACTTC.

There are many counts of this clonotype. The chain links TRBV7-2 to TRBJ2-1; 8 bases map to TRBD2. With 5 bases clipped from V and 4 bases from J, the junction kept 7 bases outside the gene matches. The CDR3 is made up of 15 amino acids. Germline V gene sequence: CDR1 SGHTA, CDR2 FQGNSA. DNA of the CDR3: TGTGCCAGCAGCCTTTTAGCGGGACTTTACAATGAGCAGTTCTTC. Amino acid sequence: CASSLLAGLYNEQFF. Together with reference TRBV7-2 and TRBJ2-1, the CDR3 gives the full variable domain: GAGVSQSPSNKVTEKGKDVELRCDPISGHTALYWYRQSLGQGLEFLIYFQGNSAPDKSGLPSDRFSAERTGGSVSTLTIQRTQQEDSAVYLCASSLLAGLYNEQFFGPGTRLTVL.

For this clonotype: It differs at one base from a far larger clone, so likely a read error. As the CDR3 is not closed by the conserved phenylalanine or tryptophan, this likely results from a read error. CDR3 coding DNA: TGTGCCAGCAGCCCAAACTACGAGCAGTACTTA. This translates into CASSPNYEQYL. V and J are TRBV28 and TRBJ2-7; D unresolved. Germline lookup yields CDR1 MDHEN and CDR2 SYDVKM. The ends were cut back, 6 bases at V and 3 bases at J, with 6 bases in the middle. The CDR3 extends over 11 amino acids.

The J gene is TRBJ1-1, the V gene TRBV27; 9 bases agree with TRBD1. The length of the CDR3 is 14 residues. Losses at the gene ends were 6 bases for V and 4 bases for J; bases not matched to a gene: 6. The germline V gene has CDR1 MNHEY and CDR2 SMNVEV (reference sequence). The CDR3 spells CASRSSDRGTEAFF. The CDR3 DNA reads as TGTGCCAGCAGATCTTCGGACAGGGGCACTGAAGCTTTCTTT.

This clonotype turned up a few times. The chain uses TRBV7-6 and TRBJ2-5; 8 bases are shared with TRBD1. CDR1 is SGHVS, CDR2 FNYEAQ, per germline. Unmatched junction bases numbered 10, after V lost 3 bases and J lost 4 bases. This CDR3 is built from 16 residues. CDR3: CASSLDPQGAGETQYF. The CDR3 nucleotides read TGTGCCAGCAGCTTGGATCCCCAGGGGGCCGGAGAGACCCAGTACTTC.

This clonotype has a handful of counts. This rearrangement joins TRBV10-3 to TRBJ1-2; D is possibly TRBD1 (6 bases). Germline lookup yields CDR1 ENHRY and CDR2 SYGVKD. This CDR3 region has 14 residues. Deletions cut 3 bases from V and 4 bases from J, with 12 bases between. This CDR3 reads CAISDPKGGYGYTF. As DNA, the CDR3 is TGTGCCATCAGTGACCCCAAGGGGGGCTATGGCTACACCTTC.

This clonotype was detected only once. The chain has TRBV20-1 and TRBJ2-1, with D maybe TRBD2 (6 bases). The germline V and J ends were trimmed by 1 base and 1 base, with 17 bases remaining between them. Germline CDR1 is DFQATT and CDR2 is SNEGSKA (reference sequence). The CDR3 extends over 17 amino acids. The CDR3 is CSARVEVGSRSYNEQFF. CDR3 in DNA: TGCAGTGCTAGAGTTGAGGTCGGGAGCAGATCCTACAATGAGCAGTTCTTC.

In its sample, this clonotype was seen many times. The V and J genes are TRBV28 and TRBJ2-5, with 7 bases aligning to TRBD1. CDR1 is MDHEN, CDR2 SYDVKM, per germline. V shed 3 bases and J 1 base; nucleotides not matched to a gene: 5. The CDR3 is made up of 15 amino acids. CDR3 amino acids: CASSFYRGGQETQYF. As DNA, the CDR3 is TGTGCCAGCAGTTTCTACAGGGGCGGCCAAGAGACCCAGTACTTC.

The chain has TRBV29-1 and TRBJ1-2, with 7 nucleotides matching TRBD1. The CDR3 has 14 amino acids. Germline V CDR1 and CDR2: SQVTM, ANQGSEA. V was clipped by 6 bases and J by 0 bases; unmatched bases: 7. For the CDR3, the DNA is TGCAGCGTCACCCTACAGGGGACTAACTATGGCTACACCTTC. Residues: CSVTLQGTNYGYTF.

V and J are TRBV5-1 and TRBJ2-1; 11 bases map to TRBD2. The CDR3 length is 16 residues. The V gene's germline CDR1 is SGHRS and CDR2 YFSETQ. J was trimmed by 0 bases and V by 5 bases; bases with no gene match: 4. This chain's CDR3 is CASRAGTSGSYNEQFF. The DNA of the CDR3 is TGCGCCAGCAGGGCCGGGACTAGCGGCTCCTACAATGAGCAGTTCTTC.

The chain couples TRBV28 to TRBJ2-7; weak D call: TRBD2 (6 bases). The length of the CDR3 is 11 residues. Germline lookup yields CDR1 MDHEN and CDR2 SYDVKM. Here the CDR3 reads CVTRGFHEQYF. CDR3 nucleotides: TGTGTCACCCGGGGGTTCCACGAGCAGTACTTC.

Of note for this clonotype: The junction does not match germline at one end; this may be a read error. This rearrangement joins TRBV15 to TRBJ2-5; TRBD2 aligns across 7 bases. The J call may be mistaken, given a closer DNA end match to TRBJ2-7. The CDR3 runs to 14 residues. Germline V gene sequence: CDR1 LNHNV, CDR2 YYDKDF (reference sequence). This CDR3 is CTTSKRLAAYEQYF. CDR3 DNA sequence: TGTACCACCAGCAAAAGACTAGCAGCCTACGAGCAGTACTTC.

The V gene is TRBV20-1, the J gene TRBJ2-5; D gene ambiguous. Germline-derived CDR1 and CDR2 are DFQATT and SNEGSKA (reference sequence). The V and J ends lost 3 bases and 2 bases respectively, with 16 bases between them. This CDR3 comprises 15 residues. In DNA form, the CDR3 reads TGCAGTGCTAGCGGGCGACTGATGGTGCAAGAGACCCAGTACTTC. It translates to CSASGRLMVQETQYF.